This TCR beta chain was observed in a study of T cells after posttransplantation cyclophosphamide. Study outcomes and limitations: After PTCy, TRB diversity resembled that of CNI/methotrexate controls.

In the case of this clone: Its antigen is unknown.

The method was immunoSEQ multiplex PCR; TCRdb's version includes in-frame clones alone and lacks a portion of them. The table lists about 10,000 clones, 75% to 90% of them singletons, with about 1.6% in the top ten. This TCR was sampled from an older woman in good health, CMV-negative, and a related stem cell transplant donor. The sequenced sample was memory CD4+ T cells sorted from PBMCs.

This CDR3 is CASSDGGRGGYTF. CDR3 sequence (DNA): TGTGCCAGCAGTGACGGGGGCAGGGGTGGCTACACCTTC. This chain uses TRBV6-4 with TRBJ1-2; D might be TRBD1 (6 bases). Germline CDR1 is MRHNA and CDR2 is SNTAGT. The CDR3 spans 13 residues. The V gene lost 2 bases and the J gene lost 7 bases, with 11 bases spanning the gap.